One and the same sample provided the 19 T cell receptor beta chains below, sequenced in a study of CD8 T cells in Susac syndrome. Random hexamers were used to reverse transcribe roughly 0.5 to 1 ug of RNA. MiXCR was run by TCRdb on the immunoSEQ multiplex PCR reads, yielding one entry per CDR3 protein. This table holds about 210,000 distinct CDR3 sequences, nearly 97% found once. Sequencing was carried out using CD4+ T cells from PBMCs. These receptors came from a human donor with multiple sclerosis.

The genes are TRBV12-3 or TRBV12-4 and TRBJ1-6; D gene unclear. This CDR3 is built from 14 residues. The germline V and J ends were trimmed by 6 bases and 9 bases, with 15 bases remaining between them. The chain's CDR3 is CASSPGPSGSPLHF. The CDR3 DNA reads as TGTGCCAGCAGCCCTGGGCCTAGCGGTTCACCCCTCCACTTT.

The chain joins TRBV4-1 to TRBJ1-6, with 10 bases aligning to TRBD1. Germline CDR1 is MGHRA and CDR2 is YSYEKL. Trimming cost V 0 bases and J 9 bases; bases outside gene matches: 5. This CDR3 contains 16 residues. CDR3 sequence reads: CASSQEGTGVGSPLHF. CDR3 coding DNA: TGCGCCAGCAGCCAAGAGGGGACAGGGGTTGGTTCACCCCTCCACTTT.

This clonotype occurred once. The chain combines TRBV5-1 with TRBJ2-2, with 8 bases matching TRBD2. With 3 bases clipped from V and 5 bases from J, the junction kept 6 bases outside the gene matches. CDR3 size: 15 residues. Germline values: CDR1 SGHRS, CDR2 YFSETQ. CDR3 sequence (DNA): TGCGCCAGCAGCTCGGGAGCGGGAGTTACCGGGGAGCTGTTTTTT. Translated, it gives CASSSGAGVTGELFF.

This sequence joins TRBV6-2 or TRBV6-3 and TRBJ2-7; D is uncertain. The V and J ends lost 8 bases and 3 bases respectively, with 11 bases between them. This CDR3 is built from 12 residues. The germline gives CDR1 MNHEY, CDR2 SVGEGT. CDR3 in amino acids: CASGLIHYEQYF. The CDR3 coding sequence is TGTGCCAGCGGGCTAATCCACTACGAGCAGTACTTC.

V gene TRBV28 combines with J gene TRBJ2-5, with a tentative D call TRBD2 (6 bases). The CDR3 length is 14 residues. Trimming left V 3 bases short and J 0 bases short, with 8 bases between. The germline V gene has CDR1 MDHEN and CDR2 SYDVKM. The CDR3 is CASSLRDYQETQYF. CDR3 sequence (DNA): TGTGCCAGCAGTTTGCGGGACTACCAAGAGACCCAGTACTTC. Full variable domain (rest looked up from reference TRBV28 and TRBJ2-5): DVKVTQSSRYLVKRTGEKVFLECVQDMDHENMFWYRQDPGLGLRLIYFSYDVKMKEKGDIPEGYSVSREKKERFSLILESASTNQTSMYLCASSLRDYQETQYFGPGTRLLVL.

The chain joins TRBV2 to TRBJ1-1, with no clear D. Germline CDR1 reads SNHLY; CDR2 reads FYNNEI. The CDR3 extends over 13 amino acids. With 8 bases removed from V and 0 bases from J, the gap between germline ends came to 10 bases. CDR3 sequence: CASHGTVNTEAFF. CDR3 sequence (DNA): TGTGCCAGCCACGGAACGGTGAACACTGAAGCTTTCTTT.

In DNA, the CDR3 is TGCAGTGCCTCCGACAGATCGGATGAGCAGTTCTTC. It codes for CSASDRSDEQFF. J is TRBJ2-1 and V is TRBV20-1, with D maybe TRBD1 (5 bases). V lost 6 bases and J 8 bases, leaving 14 bases between the germline ends. Germline CDR1 DFQATT, CDR2 SNEGSKA (reference sequence). The CDR3 covers 12 residues.

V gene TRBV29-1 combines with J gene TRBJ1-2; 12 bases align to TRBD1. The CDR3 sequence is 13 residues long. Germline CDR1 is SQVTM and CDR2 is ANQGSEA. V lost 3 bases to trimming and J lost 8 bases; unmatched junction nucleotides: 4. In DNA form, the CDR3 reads TGCAGCGTTGAGGGGGACAGGGGGCAAGGCTACACCTTC. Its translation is CSVEGDRGQGYTF. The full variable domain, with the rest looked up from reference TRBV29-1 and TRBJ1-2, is SAVISQKPSRDICQRGTSLTIQCQVDSQVTMMFWYRQQPGQSLTLIATANQGSEATYESGFVIDKFPISRPNLTFSTLTVSNMSPEDSSIYLCSVEGDRGQGYTFGSGTRLTVV.

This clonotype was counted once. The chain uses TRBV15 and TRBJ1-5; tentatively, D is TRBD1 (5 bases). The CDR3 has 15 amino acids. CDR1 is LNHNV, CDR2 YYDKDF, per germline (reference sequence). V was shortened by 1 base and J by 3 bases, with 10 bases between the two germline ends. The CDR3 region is CATSRVGGINQPQHF. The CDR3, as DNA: TGTGCCACCAGCAGAGTGGGGGGAATCAATCAGCCCCAGCATTTT.

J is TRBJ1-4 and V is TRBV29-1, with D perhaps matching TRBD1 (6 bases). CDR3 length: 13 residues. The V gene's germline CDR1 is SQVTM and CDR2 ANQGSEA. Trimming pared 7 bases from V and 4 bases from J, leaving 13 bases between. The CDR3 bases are TGCAGCGGGCGGACAGATTTTAATGAAAAACTGTTTTTT. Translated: CSGRTDFNEKLFF.

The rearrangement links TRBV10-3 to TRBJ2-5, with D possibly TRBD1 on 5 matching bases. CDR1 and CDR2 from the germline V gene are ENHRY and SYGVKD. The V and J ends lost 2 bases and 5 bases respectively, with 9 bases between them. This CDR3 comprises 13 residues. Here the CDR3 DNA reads TGTGCCATCAGTGAGGGGGCCGCCGAGACCCAGTACTTC. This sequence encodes CAISEGAAETQYF.

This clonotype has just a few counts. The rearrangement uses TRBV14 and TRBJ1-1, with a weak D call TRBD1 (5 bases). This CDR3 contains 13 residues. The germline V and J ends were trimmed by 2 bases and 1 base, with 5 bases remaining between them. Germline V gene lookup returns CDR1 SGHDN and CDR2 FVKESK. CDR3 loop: CASSQQGNTEAFF. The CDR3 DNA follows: TGTGCCAGCAGCCAACAGGGGAACACTGAAGCTTTCTTT.

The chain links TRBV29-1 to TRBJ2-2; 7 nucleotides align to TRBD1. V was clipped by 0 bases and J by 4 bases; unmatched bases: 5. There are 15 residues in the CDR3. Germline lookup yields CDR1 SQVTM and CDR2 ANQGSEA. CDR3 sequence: CSVEEGGRGTGELFF. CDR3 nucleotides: TGCAGCGTTGAAGAAGGGGGCCGAGGCACCGGGGAGCTGTTTTTT.

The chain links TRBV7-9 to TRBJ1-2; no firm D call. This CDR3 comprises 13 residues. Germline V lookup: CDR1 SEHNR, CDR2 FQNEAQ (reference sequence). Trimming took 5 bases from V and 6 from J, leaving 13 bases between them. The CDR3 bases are TGTGCCAGCAGCCAGTCGGAGTGGAATGGCTACACCTTC. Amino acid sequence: CASSQSEWNGYTF.

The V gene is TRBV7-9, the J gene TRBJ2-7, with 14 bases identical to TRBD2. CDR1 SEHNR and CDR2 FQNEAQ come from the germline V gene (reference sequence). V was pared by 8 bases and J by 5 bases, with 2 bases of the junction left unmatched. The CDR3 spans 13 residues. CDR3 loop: CASGTSGSHEQYF. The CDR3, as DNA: TGTGCCAGCGGGACTAGCGGGAGCCACGAGCAGTACTTC.

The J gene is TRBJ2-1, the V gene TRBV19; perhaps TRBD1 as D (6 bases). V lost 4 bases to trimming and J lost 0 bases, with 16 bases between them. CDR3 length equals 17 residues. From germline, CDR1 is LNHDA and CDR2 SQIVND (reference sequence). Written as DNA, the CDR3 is TGTGCCAGTAGTACGGCAAAGGGGGTTAGCTCCTACAATGAGCAGTTCTTC. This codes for CASSTAKGVSSYNEQFF.

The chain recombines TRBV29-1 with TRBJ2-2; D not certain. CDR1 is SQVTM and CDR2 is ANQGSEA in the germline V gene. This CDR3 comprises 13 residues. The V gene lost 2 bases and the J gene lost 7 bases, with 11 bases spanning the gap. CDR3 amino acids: CSVEKGLSGELFF. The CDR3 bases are TGCAGCGTTGAAAAGGGCCTCAGCGGGGAGCTGTTTTTT.

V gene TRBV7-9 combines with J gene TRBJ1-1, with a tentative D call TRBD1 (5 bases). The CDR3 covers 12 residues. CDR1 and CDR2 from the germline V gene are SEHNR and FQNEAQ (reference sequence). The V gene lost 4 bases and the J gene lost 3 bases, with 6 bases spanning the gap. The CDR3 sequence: CASSWGDTEAFF. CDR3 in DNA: TGTGCCAGCAGCTGGGGGGACACTGAAGCTTTCTTT.

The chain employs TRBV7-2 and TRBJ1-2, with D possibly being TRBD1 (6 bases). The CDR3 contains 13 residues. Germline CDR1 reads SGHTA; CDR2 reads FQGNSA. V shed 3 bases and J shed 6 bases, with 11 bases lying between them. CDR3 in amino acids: CASSFKQGDGYTF. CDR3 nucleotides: TGTGCCAGCAGCTTCAAACAGGGAGATGGCTACACCTTC.